This passage covers 30 T cell receptor beta chains from one sample sequenced in a study of T-cell memory formation after mild COVID-19. TCRdb recomputed calls from the 5' RACE reads with MiXCR, one row per CDR3 protein. The sample comprises fewer than 50,000 distinct CDR3 sequences, 6% to 8.5% of which are singletons, and about 0.8% rests with the top ten. Sequencing was carried out using PBMCs or a T cell subset sorted from them (not recorded which). The receptors derive from an adult who had mild COVID-19 (a few samples of this study predate the infection). Cell type and time point are not known.

The rearrangement uses TRBV12-3 or TRBV12-4 and TRBJ1-2; the match to TRBD1 covers 10 bases. The V gene end was trimmed by 9 bases and the J gene end by 8 bases; junction bases not matched to a gene: 12. The CDR3 has 14 residues. CDR3 nucleotide sequence: TGTGCCAGTACTCCGCCCCGGGACAGGGGCGGCTACACCTTC. Translation gives CASTPPRDRGGYTF.

J is TRBJ2-5 and V is TRBV24-1; 7 bases are a match to TRBD2. This CDR3 region has 15 residues. Per germline, CDR1 KGHDR and CDR2 SFDVKD. V was clipped by 4 bases and J by 3 bases; unmatched bases: 7. As DNA, the CDR3 is TGTGCCACCAGTGAGCGACTAGCTGGGGAAGAGACCCAGTACTTC. It specifies CATSERLAGEETQYF.

This clonotype is medium-sized (0.01 to 0.1%) within its sample. This rearrangement joins TRBV12-3 or TRBV12-4 to TRBJ2-3; 10 positions agree with TRBD2. The CDR3 contains 14 residues. Trimming removed 6 bases from V and 4 bases from J; junction bases left unmatched: 4. The CDR3 DNA is TGTGCCAGCAGATCCGGGACTAGCGCAGATACGCAGTATTTT. Translation gives CASRSGTSADTQYF.

This clonotype was seen a few times. The genes are TRBV2 and TRBJ1-1; D perhaps matches TRBD1 (5 bases). Trimming pared 0 bases from V and 11 bases from J, leaving 22 bases between. The CDR3 has 16 amino acids. Germline loops: CDR1 SNHLY, CDR2 FYNNEI. CDR3 sequence (DNA): TGTGCCAGCAGTGAAGCAACCGGGGCAGGCGCGGTTGGGGCTTTCTTT. Its protein is CASSEATGAGAVGAFF.

This clonotype was found many times. The rearrangement joins TRBV5-1 to TRBJ2-7, with 7 bases identical to TRBD2. The CDR3 spans 13 residues. CDR1 SGHRS and CDR2 YFSETQ come from the germline V gene. Losses at the gene ends were 5 bases for V and 5 bases for J; bases not matched to a gene: 7. The CDR3 DNA follows: TGCGCCAGCAGAACCGGGACTACTGACGAGCAGTACTTC. Protein: CASRTGTTDEQYF.

The rearrangement links TRBV7-3 to TRBJ1-1; D might be TRBD1 (5 bases). Trimming left V 2 bases short and J 1 base short, with 11 bases between. CDR1 and CDR2 from the germline V gene are SGHTA and FQGTGA. The CDR3 covers 15 residues. In nucleotides, the CDR3 is TGTGCCAGCAGCTTAGCCCGGGACCGGAACACTGAAGCTTTCTTT. Its translation: CASSLARDRNTEAFF.

The chain has TRBV24-1 and TRBJ2-2; no clear D. CDR1 is KGHDR and CDR2 is SFDVKD in the germline V gene. Between the trimmed V and J ends, which lost 6 bases and 0 bases, there was a span of 1 base. CDR3 size: 12 residues. CDR3 sequence (DNA): TGTGCCACCAGTACGAACACCGGGGAGCTGTTTTTT. It yields the protein CATSTNTGELFF.

This clonotype has at least ten counts. The V and J genes are TRBV6-6 and TRBJ2-5, with D perhaps matching TRBD2 (6 bases). Germline values: CDR1 MNHNY, CDR2 SVGAGI (reference sequence). The CDR3 has 15 residues. With 2 bases removed from V and 0 bases from J, the gap between germline ends came to 10 bases. In nucleotides, the CDR3 is TGTGCCAGCAGTTACGAGGGGAGGAACCAAGAGACCCAGTACTTC. Residues: CASSYEGRNQETQYF.

This chain links TRBV6-6 with TRBJ2-2; the match to TRBD2 covers 10 bases. V shed 3 bases, J shed 0 bases, and the junction held 1 base outside the gene matches. The CDR3 loop spans 16 amino acids. From germline, CDR1 is MNHNY and CDR2 SVGAGI (reference sequence). CDR3 coding DNA: TGTGCCAGCAGTTATGGACTAGCGGCGAACACCGGGGAGCTGTTTTTT. Translation: CASSYGLAANTGELFF.

This clonotype was seen a few times. V usage is TRBV7-2 and J usage is TRBJ2-2; D is undetermined. The CDR3 has 16 amino acids. V lost 1 base to trimming and J lost 7 bases, with 16 bases between them. CDR1 SGHTA and CDR2 FQGNSA come from the germline V gene. The CDR3 DNA reads TGTGCCAGCAGCTTAGTCCGTTCTATCAGGAGCGGGGAGCTGTTTTTT. This translates into CASSLVRSIRSGELFF.

With regard to this clonotype: The DNA is omitted, as the CDR3 cannot be located on it reliably, and the CDR3 follows TCRdb's listing. The V gene is TRBV21-1, the J gene TRBJ2-2; the table's D gene call, TRBD1, was not cross checked with the DNA. TRBV21-1 corresponds to a pseudogene. The CDR3 has 14 residues if both end residues are counted. Here the CDR3 reads CAKFDRGTPGSCFF.

This clonotype has a count of ten or more. The rearrangement uses TRBV12-3 or TRBV12-4 and TRBJ2-1; 16 bases agree with TRBD2. The CDR3 totals 18 residues. V gave up 4 bases and J gave up 10 bases; unmatched junction bases: 13. The CDR3 spells CASSSSPGLAGGQGEQFF. CDR3 DNA: TGTGCCAGCAGTTCAAGCCCGGGACTAGCGGGGGGGCAAGGGGAGCAGTTCTTC.

This clonotype was counted at least ten times. The chain has TRBV24-1 and TRBJ2-1; D is unclear. In germline, CDR1 is KGHDR, CDR2 SFDVKD. There are 16 residues in the CDR3. V was pared by 5 bases and J by 0 bases, with 13 bases between. The CDR3 DNA is TGTGCCACCAGTGCTACAGTCGATGCCTCCTACAATGAGCAGTTCTTC. This codes for CATSATVDASYNEQFF.

The rearrangement joins TRBV19 to TRBJ2-5; TRBD2 aligns across 9 bases. The CDR3 has 16 amino acids. J gave up 3 bases and V 0 bases, and 5 bases lay outside the gene matches. Germline V gene lookup returns CDR1 LNHDA and CDR2 SQIVND (reference sequence). The CDR3 sequence: CASSIDLTSGKETQYF. The CDR3 nucleotides are TGTGCCAGTAGTATAGATCTGACTAGCGGTAAAGAGACCCAGTACTTC.

This clonotype was detected many times. The gene calls are TRBV6-5 and TRBJ2-1; 14 positions match TRBD2. The V and J ends lost 6 bases and 9 bases, in that order; junction bases with no gene match: 4. Germline V lookup: CDR1 MNHEY, CDR2 SVGAGI. CDR3 length: 14 residues. The CDR3 region is CASSHGLAGGEQFF. For the CDR3, the DNA is TGTGCCAGCAGCCACGGACTAGCGGGAGGTGAGCAGTTCTTC.

At least ten counts were recorded for this clonotype. This chain connects TRBV5-1 to TRBJ2-1; TRBD2 matches at 10 bases. The germline CDR1 and CDR2 sequences are SGHRS and YFSETQ. The CDR3 length is 19 residues. Germline trimming cut 5 bases from V and 4 bases from J; bases unmatched to any gene: 18. The CDR3 spells CASSRPGQASGSGYNEQFF. The DNA of the CDR3 is TGCGCCAGCAGTCGGCCGGGACAGGCTAGCGGGAGCGGATACAATGAGCAGTTCTTC.

This clonotype was observed at least ten times. Here the CDR3 reads CASSLFSGEETQYF. CDR3 in DNA: TGTGCCAGCAGTTTATTCTCCGGGGAAGAGACCCAGTACTTC. The gene calls are TRBV27 and TRBJ2-5; D might be TRBD2 (5 bases). The CDR3 sequence is 14 residues long. V lost 1 base to trimming and J lost 3 bases, with 9 bases between them. CDR1 and CDR2 (germline): MNHEY, SMNVEV (reference sequence).

This clonotype has a count of ten or more. CDR3 nucleotides: TGTGCCAGCAGCCAAGATCCCGCGACCGGGGAGCTGTTTTTT. This gives the protein CASSQDPATGELFF. The V call is TRBV3-1, the J call TRBJ2-2; no clear D gene. The germline V and J ends were trimmed by 0 bases and 5 bases, with 7 bases remaining between them. This CDR3 contains 14 residues. Germline CDR1 reads LGHDT; CDR2 reads YNNKEL (reference sequence).

This clonotype occurred many times. V is TRBV7-2 and J is TRBJ2-4; D possibly matches TRBD1 or TRBD2 (6 bases each). The germline CDR1 and CDR2 sequences are SGHTA and FQGNSA. The CDR3 contains 17 residues. Trimming took 1 base from V and 1 from J, leaving 14 bases between them. CDR3 in amino acids: CASSLVPGGGAKNIQYF. CDR3 DNA sequence: TGTGCCAGCAGCTTAGTCCCAGGAGGGGGGGCCAAAAACATTCAGTACTTC.

A single count supports this clonotype. The chain has TRBV6-4 and TRBJ1-6, with a weak D call TRBD1 (6 bases). This CDR3 spans 15 amino acids. Between the trimmed V and J ends, which lost 0 bases and 6 bases, there was a span of 9 bases. Looked up from germline, CDR1 is MRHNA and CDR2 is SNTAGT. CDR3: CASSDSRGGNSPLHF. The CDR3 bases are TGTGCCAGCAGTGACTCCAGGGGAGGTAATTCACCCCTCCACTTT.

This clonotype was detected ten times or more. The junction differs from germline at one of its ends, possibly a read error. V gene TRBV7-2 combines with J gene TRBJ2-7; 9 nucleotides line up with TRBD2. This CDR3 region has 13 residues. Germline V gene lookup returns CDR1 SGHTA and CDR2 FQGNSA. This chain's CDR3 is CASSIAGEIKQYF. Here the CDR3 DNA reads TGTGCCAGCAGCATAGCGGGAGAAATAAAGCAGTACTTC.

This clonotype has only a few counts. This rearrangement joins TRBV6-6 to TRBJ2-5; 11 positions match TRBD2. There are 17 residues in the CDR3. V was clipped by 2 bases and J by 1 base; unmatched bases: 6. Per the germline V gene, CDR1 is MNHNY and CDR2 is SVGAGI (reference sequence). The CDR3: CASSYGYSGRGQETQYF. The CDR3 coding sequence is TGTGCCAGCAGTTACGGATATAGCGGGAGGGGCCAAGAGACCCAGTACTTC.

This clonotype was counted at least ten times. This chain links TRBV20-1 with TRBJ2-3; TRBD2 matches 8 bases. The J segment lost 5 bases and the V segment lost 5 bases, leaving 6 bases of the junction unmatched. The CDR3 extends over 13 amino acids. The V gene's germline CDR1 is DFQATT and CDR2 SNEGSKA (reference sequence). CDR3 region: CSAPKAGEDTQYF. CDR3 sequence (DNA): TGCAGTGCTCCTAAAGCGGGGGAAGATACGCAGTATTTT.

The sample holds many counts of this clonotype. This chain joins TRBV7-8 and TRBJ2-3, with D unclear. CDR1 SGHVS and CDR2 FQNEAQ come from the germline V gene. V gave up 4 bases and J gave up 4 bases, with 9 bases separating them. The CDR3 has 13 amino acids. CDR3 bases: TGTGCCAGCAGCTCCTTCTTGGCAGATACGCAGTATTTT. It codes for CASSSFLADTQYF.

This clonotype has at least ten counts. V and J are TRBV6-2 or TRBV6-3 and TRBJ1-2; D is perhaps TRBD1 (5 bases). There are 17 residues in the CDR3. Trimming stripped 3 bases from V and 3 bases from J, with 20 bases between. Germline-derived CDR1 and CDR2 are MNHEY and SVGEGT. The CDR3 is CASSYLGRTRGDYGYTF. The CDR3 DNA reads TGTGCCAGCAGTTATCTGGGACGTACTCGCGGCGACTATGGCTACACCTTC.

In this sample, this clonotype turned up many times. The rearrangement joins TRBV7-2 to TRBJ2-1, with TRBD1 matching 8 bases. Germline assignment: CDR1 SGHTA and CDR2 FQGNSA. J was trimmed by 2 bases and V by 4 bases; bases with no gene match: 10. This CDR3 is built from 17 residues. The CDR3 nucleotides are TGTGCCAGCAGCTCTCGAGACAGGGGCCTTACCTACAATGAGCAGTTCTTC. This sequence encodes CASSSRDRGLTYNEQFF.

This clonotype came up many times. The gene calls are TRBV5-5 and TRBJ2-3; D perhaps matches TRBD2 (6 bases). CDR1 and CDR2 (germline): SGHKS, YYEKEE (reference sequence). Trimming cost V 2 bases and J 5 bases, with 12 bases left between them. This CDR3 is built from 14 residues. CDR3 region: CASSLPSVGDTQYF. CDR3 nucleotide sequence: TGTGCCAGCAGCTTACCTAGCGTGGGAGATACGCAGTATTTT.

This clonotype came up many times. This chain uses TRBV7-8 with TRBJ2-3; weak D call: TRBD2 (5 bases). V shed 5 bases and J shed 4 bases, with 28 bases lying between them. This CDR3 is 19 amino acids long. In germline, CDR1 is SGHVS, CDR2 FQNEAQ. As DNA, the CDR3 is TGTGCCAGCAGCGCTGATATTCCTCGTTTTGGTTTCGGGGCAGATACGCAGTATTTT. This gives the protein CASSADIPRFGFGADTQYF.

The chain combines TRBV19 with TRBJ1-5; the D is unclear. The germline V gene encodes CDR1 LNHDA and CDR2 SQIVND (reference sequence). The V end was cut by 7 bases, the J end by 4 bases, with 11 bases between. The CDR3 contains 13 residues. CDR3 DNA sequence: TGTGCCAGTACACGGCAGTCAAATCAGCCCCAGCATTTT. It codes for CASTRQSNQPQHF.

This clonotype was seen a few times. The V and J genes are TRBV5-4 and TRBJ2-1; 12 positions agree with TRBD2. Per the germline V gene, CDR1 is SGHNT and CDR2 is YYREEE (reference sequence). V dropped 5 bases and J dropped 6; count of bases not matched to a gene: 6. CDR3 length equals 15 residues. Here the CDR3 DNA reads TGTGCCAGCAGTCACGGACTAGCGGGGAGCAATGAGCAGTTCTTC. Protein product: CASSHGLAGSNEQFF.